The source of this T cell receptor (beta chain) is a study of blood T cell repertoires in COVID-19. Per the original methods: Amplifying reference gene primers gave estimates of nucleated cell counts. The assay was immunoSEQ multiplex PCR, and TCRdb's table has in-frame clones only and misses some. From that table come the V and J calls and clone size; the DNA was used to work out D and trimming. Of about 170,000 clones in the sample, roughly 80% were seen once. Germline assignment: CDR1 MDHEN and CDR2 SYDVKM. The CDR3 sequence is 14 residues long. Trimming pared 4 bases from V and 6 bases from J, leaving 15 bases between.

This chain joins TRBV28 and TRBJ1-2; maybe TRBD1 (6 bases). The source of this sequence is a woman aged 80 or over with acute or convalescent COVID-19. Sequenced sample: peripheral blood. CDR3 in amino acids: CASSSQGRRDGYTF. In DNA form, the CDR3 reads TGTGCCAGCAGTTCACAGGGACGAAGGGATGGCTACACCTTC.